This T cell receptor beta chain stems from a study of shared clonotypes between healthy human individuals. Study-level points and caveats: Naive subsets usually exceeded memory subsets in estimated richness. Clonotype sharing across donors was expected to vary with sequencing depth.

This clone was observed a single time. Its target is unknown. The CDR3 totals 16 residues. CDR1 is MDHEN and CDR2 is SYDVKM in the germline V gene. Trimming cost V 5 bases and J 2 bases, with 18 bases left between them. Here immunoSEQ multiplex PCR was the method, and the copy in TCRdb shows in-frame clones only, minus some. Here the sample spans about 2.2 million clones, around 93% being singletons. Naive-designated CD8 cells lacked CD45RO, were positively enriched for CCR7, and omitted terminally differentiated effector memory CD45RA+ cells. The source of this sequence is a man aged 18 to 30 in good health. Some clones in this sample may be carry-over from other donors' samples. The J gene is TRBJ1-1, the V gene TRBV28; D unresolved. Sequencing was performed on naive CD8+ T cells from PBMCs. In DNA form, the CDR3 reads TGTGCCAGCAGTACCCCTCGACGGAGATATAACACTGAAGCTTTCTTT. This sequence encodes CASSTPRRRYNTEAFF.